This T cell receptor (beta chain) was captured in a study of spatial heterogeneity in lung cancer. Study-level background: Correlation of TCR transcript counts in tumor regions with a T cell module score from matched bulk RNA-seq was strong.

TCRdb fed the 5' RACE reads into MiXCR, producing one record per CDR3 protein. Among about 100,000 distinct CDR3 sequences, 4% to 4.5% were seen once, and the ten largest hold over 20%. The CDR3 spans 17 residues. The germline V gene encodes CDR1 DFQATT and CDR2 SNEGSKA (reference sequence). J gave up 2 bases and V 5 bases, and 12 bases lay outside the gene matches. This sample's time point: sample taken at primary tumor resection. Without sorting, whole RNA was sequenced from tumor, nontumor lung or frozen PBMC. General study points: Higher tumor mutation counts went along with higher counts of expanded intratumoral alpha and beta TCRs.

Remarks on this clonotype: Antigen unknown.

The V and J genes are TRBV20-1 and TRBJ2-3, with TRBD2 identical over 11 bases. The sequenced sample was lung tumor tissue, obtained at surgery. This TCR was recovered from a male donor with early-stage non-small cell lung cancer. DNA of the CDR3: TGCAGTGCTTATGATCTTCGGACTAGCGGGTTCACAGATACGCAGTATTTT. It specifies CSAYDLRTSGFTDTQYF.